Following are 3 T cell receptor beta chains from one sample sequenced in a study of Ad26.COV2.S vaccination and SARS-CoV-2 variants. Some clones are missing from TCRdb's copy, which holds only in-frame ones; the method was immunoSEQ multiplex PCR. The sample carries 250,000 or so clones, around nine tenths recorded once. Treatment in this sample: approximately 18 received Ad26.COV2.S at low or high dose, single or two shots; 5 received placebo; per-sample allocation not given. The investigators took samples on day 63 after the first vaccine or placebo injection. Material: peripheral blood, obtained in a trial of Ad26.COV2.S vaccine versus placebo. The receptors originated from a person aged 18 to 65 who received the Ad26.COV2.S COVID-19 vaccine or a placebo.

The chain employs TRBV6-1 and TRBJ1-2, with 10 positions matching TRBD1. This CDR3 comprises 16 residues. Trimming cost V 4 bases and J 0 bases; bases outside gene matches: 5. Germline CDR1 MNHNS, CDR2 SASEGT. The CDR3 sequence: CASSGTGGAANYGYTF. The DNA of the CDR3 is TGTGCCAGCAGTGGGACAGGGGGAGCTGCTAACTATGGCTACACCTTC.

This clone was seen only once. CDR3 DNA sequence: TGTGCCAGTAGTGCCGGACAGGCGTTATATGGCTACACCTTC. Protein sequence: CASSAGQALYGYTF. The chain employs TRBV19 and TRBJ1-2; TRBD1 matches at 7 bases. V shed 5 bases and J 5 bases; nucleotides not matched to a gene: 8. The CDR3 has 14 residues. From germline, CDR1 is LNHDA and CDR2 SQIVND (reference sequence).

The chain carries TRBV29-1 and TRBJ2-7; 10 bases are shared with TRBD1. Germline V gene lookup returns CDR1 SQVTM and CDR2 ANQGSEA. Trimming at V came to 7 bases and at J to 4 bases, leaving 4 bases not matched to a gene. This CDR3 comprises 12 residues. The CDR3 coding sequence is TGCAGCGCACGGGACAGGGGATACGAGCAGTACTTC. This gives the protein CSARDRGYEQYF.